The 25 T cell receptor beta chains in this list originate from one sample, sequenced in a study of blood T cell repertoires in COVID-19. Here immunoSEQ multiplex PCR was the method, and the copy in TCRdb shows in-frame clones only, minus some. Of roughly 250,000 clones in the sample, around 93% were seen once. The material sequenced was PBMCs or T cells enriched from blood (not recorded which). These receptors were obtained from a human donor in a cohort exposed to, infected with or recovered from COVID-19 (not recorded which). The donor label of this sample is uncertain.

The chain employs TRBV24-1 and TRBJ2-3, with 10 bases aligning to TRBD2. The CDR3 sequence is 16 residues long. V shed 4 bases, J shed 1 base, and the junction held 4 bases outside the gene matches. Germline V lookup: CDR1 KGHDR, CDR2 SFDVKD. CDR3 in DNA: TGTGCCACCAGTGAGTGGACTAGCGGACGCACAGATACGCAGTATTTT. As protein: CATSEWTSGRTDTQYF.

This clone came up once. V is TRBV2 and J is TRBJ1-5; D may be TRBD1 (6 bases). CDR1 and CDR2 from the germline V gene are SNHLY and FYNNEI. V lost 7 bases and J lost 1, with 11 bases in between. CDR3 length: 14 amino acids. CDR3 bases: TGTGCCAGCAAACAGGGTTACAGCAATCAGCCCCAGCATTTT. It specifies CASKQGYSNQPQHF.

The table lists this clone with a count of one. V usage is TRBV10-3 and J usage is TRBJ2-1; TRBD2 might be the D (6 bases). V was trimmed by 6 bases and J by 8 bases, leaving 14 bases between them. This CDR3 contains 13 residues. The germline gives CDR1 ENHRY, CDR2 SYGVKD. The CDR3 DNA follows: TGTGCCATCAGAGGCAGGAGGGCCGATGAGCAGTTCTTC. Translated: CAIRGRRADEQFF.

The J gene is TRBJ1-2, the V gene TRBV5-6; 9 positions agree with TRBD1. The CDR3 runs to 13 residues. J was trimmed by 3 bases and V by 4 bases; bases with no gene match: 1. The germline V gene has CDR1 SGHDT and CDR2 YYEEEE. CDR3 sequence reads: CASSRTGDYGYTF. The CDR3 coding sequence is TGTGCCAGCAGCCGGACAGGGGACTATGGCTACACCTTC. Complete variable domain (other parts from reference TRBV5-6 and TRBJ1-2): DAGVTQSPTHLIKTRGQQVTLRCSPKSGHDTVSWYQQALGQGPQFIFQYYEEEERQRGNFPDRFSGHQFPNYSSELNVNALLLGDSALYLCASSRTGDYGYTFGSGTRLTVV.

The CDR3 protein is CASSRKAGETQYF. The DNA of the CDR3 is TGTGCCAGCAGCCGTAAGGCAGGGGAGACCCAGTACTTC. The V gene is TRBV11-2, the J gene TRBJ2-5, with D perhaps TRBD1 (5 bases). Per the germline V gene, CDR1 is SGHAT and CDR2 is FQNNGV. This CDR3 is built from 13 residues. V was pared by 5 bases and J by 5 bases, with 12 bases between.

The chain links TRBV10-3 to TRBJ2-1; 7 positions match TRBD1. The CDR3 runs 12 residues. Germline V lookup: CDR1 ENHRY, CDR2 SYGVKD. Trimming removed 2 bases from V and 13 bases from J; junction bases left unmatched: 5. CDR3 protein: CAISEPDRRQFF. The CDR3 DNA reads TGTGCCATCAGTGAGCCGGACAGGAGACAGTTCTTC.

The chain combines TRBV4-1 with TRBJ2-5; D is uncertain. V lost 4 bases and J lost 4, with 10 bases in between. Germline loops: CDR1 MGHRA, CDR2 YSYEKL. This CDR3 spans 13 amino acids. This CDR3 is CASSPIPGETQYF. CDR3 bases: TGCGCCAGCAGCCCAATTCCCGGAGAGACCCAGTACTTC.

The chain carries TRBV5-1 and TRBJ2-4; TRBD2 is a possible D gene (5 bases). V lost 6 bases and J 0 bases, leaving 10 bases between the germline ends. The length of the CDR3 is 14 residues. Germline values: CDR1 SGHRS, CDR2 YFSETQ. CDR3 protein: CASTLDSAKNIQYF. The CDR3, as DNA: TGCGCCAGCACCCTGGACTCAGCCAAAAACATTCAGTACTTC.

By share of the sample, this clone is medium-sized. V gene TRBV30 combines with J gene TRBJ1-1, with D perhaps TRBD1 (5 bases). This CDR3 is 12 amino acids long. Trimming removed 4 bases from V and 3 bases from J, with 9 bases in between. Germline V lookup: CDR1 GTSNPN, CDR2 SVGIG (reference sequence). The CDR3 reads CAWTGTYTEAFF. CDR3 coding DNA: TGTGCCTGGACCGGGACTTACACTGAAGCTTTCTTT.

The V and J genes are TRBV2 and TRBJ2-7, with TRBD2 matching 7 bases. Germline CDR1 is SNHLY and CDR2 is FYNNEI. V was pared by 3 bases and J by 5 bases, with 7 bases of the junction left unmatched. The CDR3 sequence is 14 residues long. The CDR3 loop is CASSDVSGRNEQYF. CDR3 DNA: TGTGCCAGCAGTGATGTTAGCGGGCGCAACGAGCAGTACTTC.

The chain recombines TRBV30 with TRBJ2-5; 7 bases align to TRBD1. V shed 4 bases, J shed 5 bases, and the junction held 10 bases outside the gene matches. CDR3 length equals 14 residues. CDR1 is GTSNPN and CDR2 is SVGIG in the germline V gene (reference sequence). This CDR3 reads CAWNSAGRGETQYF. CDR3 nucleotides: TGTGCCTGGAATAGCGCGGGCAGGGGGGAGACCCAGTACTTC.

The chain couples TRBV5-6 to TRBJ2-1; 9 nucleotides align to TRBD1. The CDR3 has 15 amino acids. J gave up 6 bases and V 4 bases, and 8 bases lay outside the gene matches. Germline CDR1 reads SGHDT; CDR2 reads YYEEEE. CDR3 in amino acids: CASSLRDRVRNEQFF. As DNA, the CDR3 is TGTGCCAGCAGCCTTCGGGACAGGGTACGCAATGAGCAGTTCTTC. Filled out from reference TRBV5-6 and TRBJ2-1, the complete variable domain reads DAGVTQSPTHLIKTRGQQVTLRCSPKSGHDTVSWYQQALGQGPQFIFQYYEEEERQRGNFPDRFSGHQFPNYSSELNVNALLLGDSALYLCASSLRDRVRNEQFFGPGTRLTVL.

This chain links TRBV30 with TRBJ1-1; D unclear. Germline V gene data show CDR1 as GTSNPN and CDR2 as SVGIG (reference sequence). V was cut by 6 bases and J by 0 bases, with 11 bases left in between. The CDR3 sequence is 13 residues long. The CDR3 loop reads CACSVEMNTEAFF. The CDR3 DNA reads as TGTGCCTGTTCGGTAGAGATGAACACTGAAGCTTTCTTT.

A note on this clone: The junction departs from germline at one end; a sequencing error may be responsible. V is TRBV10-1 and J is TRBJ2-4; tentative D call: TRBD2 (5 bases). The length of the CDR3 is 16 residues. Germline CDR1 is WNHNN and CDR2 is SYGVQD (reference sequence). The CDR3 region is CASSERRPYCYSSGDF. CDR3 DNA sequence: TGCGCCAGCAGTGAAAGGCGTCCTTATTGTTATTCTTCCGGGGACTTC.

J is TRBJ1-1 and V is TRBV18; the D is unclear. This CDR3 region has 14 residues. The germline V gene has CDR1 KGHSH and CDR2 LQKENI. Trimming took off 2 bases at V and 6 bases at J, with 13 bases between the two ends. CDR3 sequence: CASSPGFGRAEAFF. Here the CDR3 DNA reads TGTGCCAGCTCACCAGGGTTTGGGAGGGCTGAAGCTTTCTTT. Supplemented by reference TRBV18 and TRBJ1-1, the full variable domain reads NAGVMQNPRHLVRRRGQEARLRCSPMKGHSHVYWYRQLPEEGLKFMVYLQKENIIDESGMPKERFSAEFPKEGPSILRIQQVVRGDSAAYFCASSPGFGRAEAFFGQGTRLTVV.

This chain connects TRBV4-2 to TRBJ2-3; 14 bases are shared with TRBD2. This CDR3 has 19 residues. CDR1 is LGHNA, CDR2 YNFKEQ, per germline. Trimming took 2 bases from V and 4 from J; bases not matched to a gene: 11. DNA of the CDR3: TGTGCCAGCAGCCAACCTCCGGGGACTAGCGGGGGATATTCAGATACGCAGTATTTT. Amino acids: CASSQPPGTSGGYSDTQYF.

The J gene is TRBJ2-7, the V gene TRBV7-9, with TRBD2 matching 7 bases. V was clipped by 5 bases and J by 1 base; unmatched bases: 11. This CDR3 contains 16 residues. Germline CDR1 is SEHNR and CDR2 is FQNEAQ (reference sequence). CDR3 protein: CASSPTWKRGSYEQYF. The CDR3 coding sequence is TGTGCCAGCAGCCCGACGTGGAAGCGGGGATCCTACGAGCAGTACTTC.

The J gene is TRBJ2-1, the V gene TRBV9; 9 positions agree with TRBD2. V was pared by 4 bases and J by 2 bases, with 4 bases of the junction left unmatched. Per the germline V gene, CDR1 is SGDLS and CDR2 is YYNGEE. CDR3 length: 15 residues. The CDR3, as DNA: TGTGCCAGCAGCCCTCGCGGGGGGGCCTACAATGAGCAGTTCTTC. Its protein product is CASSPRGGAYNEQFF.

This chain links TRBV7-8 with TRBJ1-1; 10 nucleotides match TRBD1. Trimming removed 5 bases from V and 2 bases from J; junction bases left unmatched: 8. The length of the CDR3 is 16 residues. CDR1 is SGHVS and CDR2 is FQNEAQ in the germline V gene. In nucleotides, the CDR3 is TGTGCCAGCAGCCCAACTAGACAGGGGGCAAACACTGAAGCTTTCTTT. Translated: CASSPTRQGANTEAFF.

The chain combines TRBV19 with TRBJ1-2; 7 bases match TRBD1. J gave up 4 bases and V 10 bases, and 6 bases lay outside the gene matches. The CDR3 has 12 amino acids. CDR1 and CDR2 from the germline V gene are LNHDA and SQIVND (reference sequence). CDR3 loop: CATGQPTYGYTF. Written as DNA, the CDR3 is TGTGCCACGGGACAGCCGACCTATGGCTACACCTTC.

The chain links TRBV5-4 to TRBJ2-7; TRBD1 matches at 7 bases. CDR3 size: 15 residues. Per germline, CDR1 SGHNT and CDR2 YYREEE (reference sequence). The V gene end was trimmed by 2 bases and the J gene end by 7 bases; junction bases not matched to a gene: 12. In DNA form, the CDR3 reads TGTGCCAGCAGCTTAGACATACAGGGGAGAGGGGAGCAGTACTTC. As protein: CASSLDIQGRGEQYF. The entire variable domain, with the rest obtained from reference TRBV5-4 and TRBJ2-7, is as follows: ETGVTQSPTHLIKTRGQQVTLRCSSQSGHNTVSWYQQALGQGPQFIFQYYREEENGRGNFPPRFSGLQFPNYSSELNVNALELDDSALYLCASSLDIQGRGEQYFGPGTRLTVT.

This chain links TRBV14 with TRBJ2-1; 9 bases are a match to TRBD1. This CDR3 is 14 amino acids long. Germline loops: CDR1 SGHDN, CDR2 FVKESK. The J segment lost 9 bases and the V segment lost 1 base, leaving 4 bases of the junction unmatched. The CDR3 is CASSQVQGAGEQFF. As DNA, the CDR3 is TGTGCCAGCAGCCAAGTACAGGGGGCGGGTGAGCAGTTCTTC.

In nucleotides, the CDR3 is TGTGCCAGCAGCCCAGAAGACTATGGCTACACCTTC. Protein sequence: CASSPEDYGYTF. This rearrangement joins TRBV7-2 to TRBJ1-2; D remains ambiguous. V lost 5 bases to trimming and J lost 3 bases, with 7 bases between them. CDR1 and CDR2 (germline): SGHTA, FQGNSA. The CDR3 length is 12 residues.

This clone was counted a single time. This chain links TRBV5-4 with TRBJ2-4; 8 bases fit TRBD1. There are 13 residues in the CDR3. Germline CDR1 is SGHNT and CDR2 is YYREEE (reference sequence). V trimming: 2 bases; J trimming: 6 bases; junction bases outside the gene matches: 1. DNA for the CDR3: TGTGCCAGCAGCTTCGGACAGGGAAACATTCAGTACTTC. This codes for CASSFGQGNIQYF.

CDR3 nucleotides: TGCGCCAGCAGCCTCGGGCTAGCGGGGGGGGTAGATACGCAGTATTTT. This gives the protein CASSLGLAGGVDTQYF. The genes are TRBV5-1 and TRBJ2-3, with 12 bases matching TRBD2. Germline V lookup: CDR1 SGHRS, CDR2 YFSETQ. There are 16 residues in the CDR3. V dropped 4 bases and J dropped 5; count of bases not matched to a gene: 8. The full variable domain, completed using reference TRBV5-1 and TRBJ2-3, is KAGVTQTPRYLIKTRGQQVTLSCSPISGHRSVSWYQQTPGQGLQFLFEYFSETQRNKGNFPGRFSGRQFSNSRSEMNVSTLELGDSALYLCASSLGLAGGVDTQYFGPGTRLTVL.